Listed below are T cell receptor beta chains from one sample, sequenced in a study of spatial heterogeneity in lung cancer. In TCRdb, the 5' RACE reads were re-called with MiXCR into one record per CDR3 protein. The table has about 86,000 distinct CDR3 sequences, over 10% seen once; the top ten hold 4.5% to 5.5%. The sequencing here drew on PBMCs, taken at surgery. All receptors derive from a male donor with early-stage non-small cell lung cancer. Both conserved end residues are part of each CDR3. Each record gives: V gene, CDR3 length, J gene, D gene, clone size, CDR3 DNA, CDR3 protein. A D gene is named only where the DNA matches it firmly. Rows may omit the clone size; those that give it use once, few, many or a size class.

v_call: TRBV20-1
cdr3_length: 15
j_call: TRBJ2-1
d_call: -
clone_size: few
cdr3_nt: TGCAGTGCCGTAGGGGGGCGCGGGTCCTACAATGAGCAGTTCTTC
cdr3_aa: CSAVGGRGSYNEQFF

v_call: TRBV18
cdr3_length: 15
j_call: TRBJ2-1
d_call: -
clone_size: -
cdr3_nt: TGTGCCAGCTCGTCACCCGACAGCTCATACAATGAGCAGTTCTTC
cdr3_aa: CASSSPDSSYNEQFF

v_call: TRBV11-2
cdr3_length: 15
j_call: TRBJ2-7
d_call: TRBD1
clone_size: few
cdr3_nt: TGTGCCAGCAGCTGGACAGGTAATGCCCCCCACGAGCAGTACTTC
cdr3_aa: CASSWTGNAPHEQYF

v_call: TRBV20-1
cdr3_length: 15
j_call: TRBJ2-4
d_call: -
clone_size: -
cdr3_nt: TGCAGTGCTAGAGACTGGGAGGTGACCAAAAACATTCAGTACTTC
cdr3_aa: CSARDWEVTKNIQYF

v_call: TRBV2
cdr3_length: 13
j_call: TRBJ2-7
d_call: -
clone_size: -
cdr3_nt: TGTGCCAGCAAGGCAGGATTAACCTACGAGCAGTACTTC
cdr3_aa: CASKAGLTYEQYF

v_call: TRBV12-3/TRBV12-4
cdr3_length: 13
j_call: TRBJ1-2
d_call: -
clone_size: few
cdr3_nt: TGTGCCAGCAGTTTAGACAGACTGGATGGCTACACCTTC
cdr3_aa: CASSLDRLDGYTF

v_call: TRBV3-1
cdr3_length: 16
j_call: TRBJ2-1
d_call: TRBD2
clone_size: few
cdr3_nt: TGTGCCAGCAGCCGTAGCGGGAGTTGGGTGTTGAATGAGCAGTTCTTC
cdr3_aa: CASSRSGSWVLNEQFF

v_call: TRBV5-1
cdr3_length: 13
j_call: TRBJ1-6
d_call: -
clone_size: few
cdr3_nt: TGCGCCAGCAGTAACTCCTATAATTCACCCCTCCACTTT
cdr3_aa: CASSNSYNSPLHF

v_call: TRBV27
cdr3_length: 14
j_call: TRBJ1-5
d_call: -
clone_size: few
cdr3_nt: TGTGCCAGCAGTTTGAGCCAGGGTGGCCAGCCCCAGCATTTT
cdr3_aa: CASSLSQGGQPQHF

v_call: TRBV7-9
cdr3_length: 13
j_call: TRBJ1-2
d_call: -
clone_size: -
cdr3_nt: TGTGCCAGCAGCTTAGGGGGTAACTATGGCTACACCTTC
cdr3_aa: CASSLGGNYGYTF

v_call: TRBV12-3/TRBV12-4
cdr3_length: 18
j_call: TRBJ1-2
d_call: -
clone_size: few
cdr3_nt: TGTGCCAGCAGTTTTTGGACAGTCGGCTCCCCAGGAGGCTATGGCTACACCTTC
cdr3_aa: CASSFWTVGSPGGYGYTF

v_call: TRBV5-1
cdr3_length: 17
j_call: TRBJ2-1
d_call: TRBD2
clone_size: -
cdr3_nt: TGCGCCAGCAGCCGTTCAGGACTAGCGGGGGGTTACAATGAGCAGTTCTTC
cdr3_aa: CASSRSGLAGGYNEQFF

v_call: TRBV12-3/TRBV12-4
cdr3_length: 15
j_call: TRBJ1-1
d_call: -
clone_size: few
cdr3_nt: TGTGCCAGCGAGGGAGGATGGACGATGAACACTGAAGCTTTCTTT
cdr3_aa: CASEGGWTMNTEAFF

v_call: TRBV5-1
cdr3_length: 17
j_call: TRBJ2-4
d_call: -
clone_size: -
cdr3_nt: TGCGCCAGCAGCTTGAGCGAGAGCCTTATAGGCAAAAACATTCAGTACTTC
cdr3_aa: CASSLSESLIGKNIQYF

v_call: TRBV19
cdr3_length: 15
j_call: TRBJ2-6
d_call: -
clone_size: -
cdr3_nt: TGTGCCAGTAGTGGTCTAAGCTCTGGGGCCAACGTCCTGACTTTC
cdr3_aa: CASSGLSSGANVLTF

v_call: TRBV20-1
cdr3_length: 15
j_call: TRBJ2-2
d_call: -
clone_size: few
cdr3_nt: TGCAGTGCTAGTCTGCCCGGGACCCGAACCGGGGAGCTGTTTTTT
cdr3_aa: CSASLPGTRTGELFF

v_call: TRBV6-1
cdr3_length: 14
j_call: TRBJ2-7
d_call: -
clone_size: -
cdr3_nt: TGTGCCAGCAGTGAAGCACTAGGATCCTACGAGCAGTACTTC
cdr3_aa: CASSEALGSYEQYF

v_call: TRBV30
cdr3_length: 15
j_call: TRBJ1-2
d_call: -
clone_size: many
cdr3_nt: TGTGCCTGGAGTGATAAGGGTGACCGCCTGAATGGCTACACCTTC
cdr3_aa: CAWSDKGDRLNGYTF

v_call: TRBV4-2
cdr3_length: 16
j_call: TRBJ2-6
d_call: TRBD2
clone_size: -
cdr3_nt: TGTGCCAGCAGCCAACGACTAGCAGGTGGGGCCAACGTCCTGACTTTC
cdr3_aa: CASSQRLAGGANVLTF

v_call: TRBV30
cdr3_length: 14
j_call: TRBJ1-1
d_call: TRBD1
clone_size: -
cdr3_nt: TGTGCCTGGAGTCTAGACAGGGGGCGGACTGAAGCTTTCTTT
cdr3_aa: CAWSLDRGRTEAFF

v_call: TRBV5-6
cdr3_length: 16
j_call: TRBJ2-7
d_call: TRBD1
clone_size: -
cdr3_nt: TGTGCCAGCAGCCCCGGGACAGGGGGACTCCCTTACGAGCAGTACTTC
cdr3_aa: CASSPGTGGLPYEQYF

v_call: TRBV7-2
cdr3_length: 17
j_call: TRBJ2-5
d_call: TRBD2
clone_size: -
cdr3_nt: TGTGCCAGCAGACTAGCGGGAGGTTTGTCGGTCGGGGAGACCCAGTACTTC
cdr3_aa: CASRLAGGLSVGETQYF

v_call: TRBV20-1
cdr3_length: 11
j_call: TRBJ2-1
d_call: -
clone_size: many
cdr3_nt: TGCAGTGCTTTACTAGTTATTGAGCAGTTCTTC
cdr3_aa: CSALLVIEQFF

v_call: TRBV7-9
cdr3_length: 12
j_call: TRBJ2-7
d_call: -
clone_size: few
cdr3_nt: TGTGCCAGCAGCGAAAACACGGACGAGCAGTACTTC
cdr3_aa: CASSENTDEQYF

v_call: TRBV20-1
cdr3_length: 13
j_call: TRBJ1-3
d_call: -
clone_size: many
cdr3_nt: TGCAGTGCTAGTACCGGGAACGGAAACACCATATATTTT
cdr3_aa: CSASTGNGNTIYF

v_call: TRBV21-1
cdr3_length: 16
j_call: TRBJ2-3
d_call: -
clone_size: -
cdr3_nt: TGTGCCAGCAGCAAATGCTGTAGGGCGGGCACAGATACGCAGTATTTT
cdr3_aa: CASSKCCRAGTDTQYF

v_call: TRBV10-3
cdr3_length: 16
j_call: TRBJ2-1
d_call: TRBD2
clone_size: few
cdr3_nt: TGTGCCATCAGTGAGACCCAGCGGGAGGGCTATAGGGAGCAGTTCTTC
cdr3_aa: CAISETQREGYREQFF

v_call: TRBV5-5
cdr3_length: 15
j_call: TRBJ1-2
d_call: -
clone_size: few
cdr3_nt: TGTGCCAGCAGCTTGGAACAGGGCGGTTGGGATGGCTACACCTTC
cdr3_aa: CASSLEQGGWDGYTF

v_call: TRBV5-1
cdr3_length: 16
j_call: TRBJ1-6
d_call: -
clone_size: many
cdr3_nt: TGCGCCAGCAGCCTAACAGGAGCTTCATTTAATTCACCCCTCCACTTT
cdr3_aa: CASSLTGASFNSPLHF

v_call: TRBV29-1
cdr3_length: 14
j_call: TRBJ2-7
d_call: -
clone_size: -
cdr3_nt: TGCAGCGCCTCCCGCTCGGGGGTTATCCGCGAGCAGTACTTC
cdr3_aa: CSASRSGVIREQYF

v_call: TRBV7-9
cdr3_length: 13
j_call: TRBJ2-7
d_call: -
clone_size: few
cdr3_nt: TGTGCCAGCACCGTCACAGGGCCCTACGAGCAGTACTTC
cdr3_aa: CASTVTGPYEQYF

v_call: TRBV6-5
cdr3_length: 15
j_call: TRBJ2-6
d_call: -
clone_size: few
cdr3_nt: TGTGCCAGCAGCCCTCGGATCTCTGGGGCCAACGTCCTGACTTTC
cdr3_aa: CASSPRISGANVLTF

v_call: TRBV10-3
cdr3_length: 11
j_call: TRBJ2-7
d_call: -
clone_size: many
cdr3_nt: TGTGCCATCAGTGAGACAAGGGAGCAGTACTTC
cdr3_aa: CAISETREQYF

v_call: TRBV7-9
cdr3_length: 13
j_call: TRBJ2-5
d_call: -
clone_size: few
cdr3_nt: TGTGCCAGCAGCTCGGGCGGCCTCCTAACCCAGTACTTC
cdr3_aa: CASSSGGLLTQYF

v_call: TRBV20-1
cdr3_length: 12
j_call: TRBJ1-2
d_call: -
clone_size: few
cdr3_nt: TGCAGTGCTAGAGAAATATCAGGTGGCTACACCTTC
cdr3_aa: CSAREISGGYTF